The rows below give T cell receptor beta chains drawn from one sample of a study of blood T cells in healthy people across ages. One entry per CDR3 protein, called by TCRdb with MiXCR from the 5' RACE reads. The table has about 1 million distinct CDR3 sequences, less than 50% seen once; the top ten hold approximately 17%. Sequencing used blood. These receptors were taken from a woman aged 55-69 years in good health. Each CDR3 is given with its conserved first and last residue. A D gene is named only where the DNA matches it firmly. Only part of the rows carry a size: once, few, many, or a class if the clone is expanded.

DNA,CDR3,V,D,length,J,size
TGTGCCAGCAGTGAAGCTACTAGCGGTACCTACGAGCAGTACTTC,CASSEATSGTYEQYF,TRBV2,TRBD2,15,TRBJ2-7,few
TGTGCCAGCAATAGGGACACATCGAACACTGAAGCTTTCTTT,CASNRDTSNTEAFF,TRBV6-4,.,14,TRBJ1-1,.
TGTGCCAGCAGTTTCCTCGGGACTGGACACTACGAGCAGTACTTC,CASSFLGTGHYEQYF,TRBV6-5,.,15,TRBJ2-7,.
TGTGCCAGCAGCAAGGGGGGGTTCGACATACAATACGAGCAGTACTTC,CASSKGGFDIQYEQYF,TRBV21-1,.,16,TRBJ2-7,few
TGTGCCAGCACAATACAGGGGTCTCAAGAGACCCAGTACTTC,CASTIQGSQETQYF,TRBV28,TRBD1,14,TRBJ2-5,.
TGTGCCAGCAGCTTGGAGTATCGGGGAACCTACAATGAGCAGTTCTTC,CASSLEYRGTYNEQFF,TRBV5-6,.,16,TRBJ2-1,.
TGTGCCAGCAGCGTAGAGGACAGGCTCAATGAAAAACTGTTTTTT,CASSVEDRLNEKLFF,TRBV9,TRBD1,15,TRBJ1-4,.
TGTGCCAGCAGCAAAACGCTGCTCGCGGACTACGAGCAGTACTTC,CASSKTLLADYEQYF,TRBV7-7,.,15,TRBJ2-7,.
TGCAGTGCTAGAGAAGGACCAAACGTCCTGACTTTC,CSAREGPNVLTF,TRBV20-1,.,12,TRBJ2-6,.
TGTGCCAGCAGTTTGCCCGGACAGGGGGCTTACAATGAGCAGTTCTTC,CASSLPGQGAYNEQFF,TRBV12-3/TRBV12-4,TRBD1,16,TRBJ2-1,.
TGTGCCAGCAGTCCGTCACGTTCGCCCCAGTACTTC,CASSPSRSPQYF,TRBV6-6,.,12,TRBJ2-7,few
TGTGCCACCAGCAGCCACCTTCGGGACAGGGGTTCCTACGAGCAGTACTTC,CATSSHLRDRGSYEQYF,TRBV15,TRBD1,17,TRBJ2-7,few
TGTGCCAGCAGCCATGCAGCGGGTGGAGAGACCCAGTACTTC,CASSHAAGGETQYF,TRBV11-2,.,14,TRBJ2-5,few
TGTGCCAGCAGTTTAGGGAGCATGAACACTGAAGCTTTCTTT,CASSLGSMNTEAFF,TRBV7-9,.,14,TRBJ1-1,few
TGCAGTGCTAGAGATGCGGGTAGAGGGATGAACACTGAAGCTTTCTTT,CSARDAGRGMNTEAFF,TRBV20-1,.,16,TRBJ1-1,.
TGTGCCAGCAGCTTAGAGGGGAGTAGCACAGGTACGCAGTATTTT,CASSLEGSSTGTQYF,TRBV7-2,.,15,TRBJ2-3,.
TGTGCCAGCCGAACGGGGGCCTCCCAAGAGACCCAGTACTTC,CASRTGASQETQYF,TRBV12-3/TRBV12-4,.,14,TRBJ2-5,once
TGTGCCAGCACCGACCCAGGGAAGAGTATGTTCTACGAGCAGTACTTC,CASTDPGKSMFYEQYF,TRBV3-1,.,16,TRBJ2-7,.
TGTGCCAGCAGCCACTTACAGAGTACTGAAGCTTTCTTT,CASSHLQSTEAFF,TRBV3-1,.,13,TRBJ1-1,.
TGTGCCAGCGATTCCTGTCTAGCGGGAGTAGAGACCCAGTACTTC,CASDSCLAGVETQYF,TRBV21-1,.,15,TRBJ2-5,.
TGCAGTGCTCCAAGGGGACTAGGTGAAGCTTTCTTT,CSAPRGLGEAFF,TRBV20-1,.,12,TRBJ1-1,.
TGTGCCTGGAGTGATGGGACTTCTGAAGCTTTCTTT,CAWSDGTSEAFF,TRBV30,.,12,TRBJ1-1,.
TGCGCCACGCGGCAGAACACCCACAGAAGTGAGCAGTACTTC,CATRQNTHRSEQYF,TRBV5-1,.,14,TRBJ2-7,few
TGTGCCAGTATGGGGCAGCGGTCTCTAAACATTCAGTACTTC,CASMGQRSLNIQYF,TRBV19,.,14,TRBJ2-4,.
TGCGCCAGCAGCTTGGGACAGAGTAATTTGGAAAAACTGTTTTTT,CASSLGQSNLEKLFF,TRBV5-1,.,15,TRBJ1-4,.
TGTGCCAGCAGTTGGGGGGGGACAGGGGGACAAGAGACCCAGTACTTC,CASSWGGTGGQETQYF,TRBV6-1,TRBD1,16,TRBJ2-5,.
TGCAGCGTTGAAAGGAGGCACGACACAGATACGCAGTATTTT,CSVERRHDTDTQYF,TRBV29-1,.,14,TRBJ2-3,few
TGTGCCAGCAACGGAAGACTAGCGGGAATACAAGAGACCCAGTACTTC,CASNGRLAGIQETQYF,TRBV2,TRBD2,16,TRBJ2-5,few
TGTGCCAGCATCCGTGAGGAGGCAGAGGGTACGCAGTATTTT,CASIREEAEGTQYF,TRBV7-8,.,14,TRBJ2-3,.
TGCAGCGTTGCCCTACATGAGCAGTTCTTC,CSVALHEQFF,TRBV29-1,.,10,TRBJ2-1,.
TGCGCCAGCAGCCAAGGGATAGGGTTATACAATGAGCAGTTCTTC,CASSQGIGLYNEQFF,TRBV4-1,.,15,TRBJ2-1,.
TGTGCCGGTAGCGTTAGCGGTCTCACAGATACGCAGTATTTT,CAGSVSGLTDTQYF,TRBV9,.,14,TRBJ2-3,.
TGCGCCAGCAGCTTGATGGGACTAGCGGGAGTAGGATCCTACAATGAGCAGTACTTC,CASSLMGLAGVGSYNEQYF,TRBV5-1,TRBD2,19,TRBJ2-7,.
TGTGCCAGCTCACCTACCTCCCCTTACGAGCAGTACTTC,CASSPTSPYEQYF,TRBV18,.,13,TRBJ2-7,once
TGCAGCGTCCCACGTGGCAGGCCCTCGGAAACTTTCTTT,CSVPRGRPSETFF,TRBV29-1,.,13,TRBJ1-1,few
TGTGCCACCAGCAGAGATGGCGGGGAGGAGACCCAGTACTTC,CATSRDGGEETQYF,TRBV15,.,14,TRBJ2-5,.
TGTGCCAGCAGTTCCCGGACAGGGGACGAGCAGTACTTC,CASSSRTGDEQYF,TRBV27,TRBD1,13,TRBJ2-7,.
TGTGCCAGCAGCCCCACCGGACAGTCGATATCCTACGAGCAGTACTTC,CASSPTGQSISYEQYF,TRBV9,.,16,TRBJ2-7,few
TGCAGTGCCCAGGACAGGGGGCAGACTGAAGCTTTCTTT,CSAQDRGQTEAFF,TRBV20-1,TRBD1,13,TRBJ1-1,.
TGTGCCAGCAGCTTAAGGGGGGGGCGCGACGAGCAGTACTTC,CASSLRGGRDEQYF,TRBV11-2,.,14,TRBJ2-7,few
TGCGCCAGCAGGAGGTGGGGAAGCGACGATGGCTATGGCTACACCTTC,CASRRWGSDDGYGYTF,TRBV5-1,.,16,TRBJ1-2,.
TGTGCTAGTGGAACAGGGAGCGGCTACACCTTC,CASGTGSGYTF,TRBV12-5,.,11,TRBJ1-2,.
TGTGCCAGCAGCTTGTCGGTAGGAGCGGGGAATCTCCAAGAGACCCAGTACTTC,CASSLSVGAGNLQETQYF,TRBV5-1,TRBD2,18,TRBJ2-5,.
TGTGCCAGCAGTCCCCAGGGGGGTCTGAGGGTGTTTTTT,CASSPQGGLRVFF,TRBV12-3/TRBV12-4,TRBD1,13,TRBJ1-4,.
TGTGCCAGCAGCTTAGCTGTTTGGGAGACCCAGTACTTC,CASSLAVWETQYF,TRBV11-2,.,13,TRBJ2-5,few
TGTGCCAGCAGTGAAGAACGGATTGAGCAGTTCTTC,CASSEERIEQFF,TRBV2,.,12,TRBJ2-1,.
TGTGCCAGCAGTTTATCGCGGGGCGTTAACACTGAAGCTTTCTTT,CASSLSRGVNTEAFF,TRBV27,.,15,TRBJ1-1,.
TGTGCCAGTAAAGGGCCGACCGACAATCAGCCCCAGCATTTT,CASKGPTDNQPQHF,TRBV19,.,14,TRBJ1-5,.
TGTGCCAGCAGCTTAGACCAGGTTTTTCTAGAGCAGTTCTTC,CASSLDQVFLEQFF,TRBV7-2,.,14,TRBJ2-1,.
TGTGCCAGCAGTGAGGGACCCAGGGGGGCCCACGAGCAGTACTTC,CASSEGPRGAHEQYF,TRBV6-1,.,15,TRBJ2-7,.
TGCAGTGCTAGTCTCGCAGGGGGAGGAGGTGTAGATACGCAGTATTTT,CSASLAGGGGVDTQYF,TRBV20-1,.,16,TRBJ2-3,many
TGCAGCGTTGAAGATCTATCGAATGGCTACACCTTC,CSVEDLSNGYTF,TRBV29-1,.,12,TRBJ1-2,few
TGCGCCAGCGGACATATTTTGGGGACTAGCGGGAGATACGAGCAGTACTTC,CASGHILGTSGRYEQYF,TRBV4-1,TRBD2,17,TRBJ2-7,.
TGCGCCAGCAGCTCTTTAGCGGGGAACCAACCAGATACGCAGTATTTT,CASSSLAGNQPDTQYF,TRBV5-1,TRBD2,16,TRBJ2-3,.
TGTGCCAGCAGTTTAGCCGGACTAGGACCCTACGAGCAGTACTTC,CASSLAGLGPYEQYF,TRBV12-3/TRBV12-4,TRBD2,15,TRBJ2-7,.